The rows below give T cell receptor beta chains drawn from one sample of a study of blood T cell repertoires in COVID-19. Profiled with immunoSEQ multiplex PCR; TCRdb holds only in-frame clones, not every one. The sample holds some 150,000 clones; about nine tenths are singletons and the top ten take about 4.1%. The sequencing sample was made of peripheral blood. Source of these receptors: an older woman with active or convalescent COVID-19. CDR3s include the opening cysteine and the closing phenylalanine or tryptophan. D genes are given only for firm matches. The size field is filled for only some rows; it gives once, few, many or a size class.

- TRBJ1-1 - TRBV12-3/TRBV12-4 CASSLGRDTEAFF TGTGCCAGCAGTTTAGGGAGGGACACTGAAGCTTTCTTT
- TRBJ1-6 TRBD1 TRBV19 CASSAGTAINSPLHF TGTGCCAGTAGTGCCGGGACAGCAATAAATTCACCCCTCCACTTT
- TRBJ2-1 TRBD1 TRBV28 CASSFTTGVSHEQFF TGTGCCAGCAGTTTCACCACAGGGGTTTCCCATGAGCAGTTCTTC
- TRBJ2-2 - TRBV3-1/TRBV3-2 CASAQREVTGELFF TGTGCCAGCGCGCAACGGGAAGTCACCGGGGAGCTGTTTTTT
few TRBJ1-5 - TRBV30 CAWSAGRLTSHNSNQPQHF TGTGCCTGGAGCGCGGGACGCCTGACCTCCCACAATAGCAATCAGCCCCAGCATTTT
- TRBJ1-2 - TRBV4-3 CASSQEIGTTYGYTF TGCGCCAGCAGCCAAGAAATCGGGACAACCTATGGCTACACCTTC
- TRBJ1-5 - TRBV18 CASSPQGSRNDQPQHF TGTGCCAGCTCACCTCAGGGGTCAAGGAACGATCAGCCCCAGCATTTT
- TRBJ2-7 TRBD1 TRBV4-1 CASGRGQGPSYEQYF TGCGCCAGCGGACGGGGACAGGGGCCTTCCTACGAGCAGTACTTC
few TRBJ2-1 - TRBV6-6 CASSYSVGEQFF TGTGCCAGCAGTTACAGCGTGGGTGAGCAGTTCTTC
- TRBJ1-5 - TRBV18 CASSPAYLSNQPQHF TGTGCCAGCTCACCCGCCTATCTTAGCAATCAGCCCCAGCATTTT
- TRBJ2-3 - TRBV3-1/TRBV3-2 CASSPPSTDTQYF TGTGCCAGCAGCCCCCCTAGCACAGATACGCAGTATTTT
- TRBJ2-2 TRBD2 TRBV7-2 CASSLLAGGTGELFF TGTGCCAGCAGCTTACTAGCGGGGGGCACCGGGGAGCTGTTTTTT
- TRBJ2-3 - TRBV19 CASSIRAHSDTQYF TGTGCCAGTAGTATACGAGCGCACTCAGATACGCAGTATTTT
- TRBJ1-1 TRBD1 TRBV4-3 CASSQEQGFGEAFF TGCGCCAGCAGCCAAGAACAGGGGTTCGGTGAAGCTTTCTTT
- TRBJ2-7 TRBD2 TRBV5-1 CASSLDGGGIYEQYF TGCGCCAGCAGCTTGGACGGCGGGGGGATATACGAGCAGTACTTC
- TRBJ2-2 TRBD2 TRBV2 CASRSPSGEDTGELFF TGTGCCAGCAGATCCCCTAGCGGGGAGGACACCGGGGAGCTGTTTTTT
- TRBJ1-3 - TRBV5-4 CASSAEAAGNTIYF TGTGCCAGCAGCGCCGAGGCAGCTGGAAACACCATATATTTT
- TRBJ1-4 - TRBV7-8 CASSETTTNEKLFF TGTGCCAGCAGCGAGACAACAACTAATGAAAAACTGTTTTTT
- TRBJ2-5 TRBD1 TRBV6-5 CASTPTGRETQYF TGTGCCAGCACCCCGACAGGGAGAGAGACCCAGTACTTC
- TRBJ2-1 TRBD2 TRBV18 CASSPTQLAVYNEQFF TGTGCCAGCTCACCAACCCAACTAGCGGTCTACAATGAGCAGTTCTTC
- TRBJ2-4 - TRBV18 CASSLQTHQNIQYF TGTGCCAGCTCACTACAGACCCACCAAAACATTCAGTACTTC
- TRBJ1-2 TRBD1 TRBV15 CATSRDRQGGGYTF TGTGCCACCAGCAGAGATAGACAGGGTGGGGGCTACACCTTC
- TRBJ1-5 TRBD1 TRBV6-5 CASRDRGWNQPQHF TGTGCCAGCAGGGACAGGGGGTGGAATCAGCCCCAGCATTTT
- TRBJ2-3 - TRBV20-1 CSASGGADTQYF TGCAGTGCTAGTGGAGGAGCAGATACGCAGTATTTT
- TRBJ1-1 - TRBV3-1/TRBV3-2 CASSQDKLEAFF TGTGCCAGCAGCCAAGATAAACTTGAAGCTTTCTTT
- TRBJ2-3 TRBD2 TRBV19 CASKWRGSTDTQYF TGTGCCAGTAAGTGGCGGGGGAGCACAGATACGCAGTATTTT
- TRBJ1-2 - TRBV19 CASINRERQNYGYTF TGTGCCAGTATCAACAGGGAGCGGCAAAACTATGGCTACACCTTC
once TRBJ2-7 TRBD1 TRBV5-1 CASSLTGEPYEQYF TGCGCCAGCAGCTTGACAGGGGAACCCTACGAGCAGTACTTC
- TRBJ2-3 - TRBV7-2 CASSQSTDTQYF TGTGCCAGCAGCCAAAGCACAGATACGCAGTATTTT
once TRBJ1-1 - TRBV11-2 CASSSGGPEAFF TGTGCCAGCAGCTCCGGGGGGCCTGAAGCTTTCTTT
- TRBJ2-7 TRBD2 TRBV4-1 CASSQERGGPYEQYF TGCGCCAGCAGCCAAGAGCGGGGGGGACCCTACGAGCAGTACTTC
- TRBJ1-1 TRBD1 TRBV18 CASSRGTGGNTEAFF TGTGCCAGCTCACGGGGGACAGGGGGAAACACTGAAGCTTTCTTT
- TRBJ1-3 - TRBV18 CASSPGSSGNTIYF TGTGCCAGCTCACCCGGGAGCTCTGGAAACACCATATATTTT
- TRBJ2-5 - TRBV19 CASSISFGLYQETQYF TGTGCCAGTAGTATCTCGTTCGGACTGTACCAAGAGACCCAGTACTTC
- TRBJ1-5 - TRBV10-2 CASSQQGSNQPQHF TGCGCCAGCAGTCAGCAGGGGAGCAATCAGCCCCAGCATTTT
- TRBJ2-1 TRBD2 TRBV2 CASIGTSGGDEQFF TGTGCCAGCATAGGGACTAGCGGGGGGGATGAGCAGTTCTTC
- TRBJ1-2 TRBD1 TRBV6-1 CASSEPLQGARGYTF TGTGCCAGCAGTGAGCCCCTTCAGGGGGCAAGGGGCTACACCTTC
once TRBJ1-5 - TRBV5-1 CASSLDSGSNQPQHF TGCGCCAGCAGCTTGGATTCGGGTAGCAATCAGCCCCAGCATTTT
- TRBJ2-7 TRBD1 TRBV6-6 CASSYVGQGQGEQYF TGTGCCAGCAGTTACGTCGGACAGGGGCAGGGCGAGCAGTACTTC
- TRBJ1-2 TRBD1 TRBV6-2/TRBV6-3 CASSRTGADYGYTF TGTGCCAGCAGCCGGACAGGGGCGGACTATGGCTACACCTTC
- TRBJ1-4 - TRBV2 CASSLQGPGEKLFF TGTGCCAGCAGTTTACAGGGACCTGGGGAAAAACTGTTTTTT
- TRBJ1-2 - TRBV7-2 CASSLDHSNYGYTF TGTGCCAGCAGCTTAGACCACAGTAACTATGGCTACACCTTC
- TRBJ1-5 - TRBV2 CASSELQGPGPQHF TGTGCCAGCAGTGAATTACAGGGACCCGGGCCCCAGCATTTT
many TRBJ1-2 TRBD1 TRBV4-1 CASSTRTGGNYGYTF TGCGCCAGCAGCACCCGGACAGGGGGTAACTATGGCTACACCTTC
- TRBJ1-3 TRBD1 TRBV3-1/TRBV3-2 CASSHPGQGAVAGNTIYF TGTGCCAGCAGCCATCCGGGACAGGGGGCTGTGGCTGGAAACACCATATATTTT
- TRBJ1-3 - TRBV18 CASSPPTGLFAGNTIYF TGTGCCAGCTCACCGCCCACAGGGCTGTTCGCTGGAAACACCATATATTTT
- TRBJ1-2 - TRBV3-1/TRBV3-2 CASSQGPGYGYTF TGTGCCAGCAGCCAAGGCCCAGGGTATGGCTACACCTTC
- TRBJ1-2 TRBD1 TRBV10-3 CAISARGLLEGYTF TGTGCCATCAGTGCCAGGGGGCTGTTAGAGGGCTACACCTTC
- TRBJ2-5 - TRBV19 CASSIGADETQYF TGTGCCAGTAGTATTGGAGCTGATGAGACCCAGTACTTC
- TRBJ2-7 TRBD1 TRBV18 CASSRDRVEQYF TGTGCCAGCTCAAGGGACAGGGTCGAGCAGTACTTC
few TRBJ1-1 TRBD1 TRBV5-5 CASSRGRQGTNTEAFF TGTGCCAGCAGCCGAGGGCGACAGGGAACTAACACTGAAGCTTTCTTT
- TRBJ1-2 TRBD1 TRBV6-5 CASRGQEMNYGYTF TGTGCCAGCAGGGGACAGGAGATGAACTATGGCTACACCTTC
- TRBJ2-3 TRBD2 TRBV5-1 CASSLGGAGNTDTQYF TGCGCCAGCAGCTTGGGGGGAGCGGGGAACACAGATACGCAGTATTTT
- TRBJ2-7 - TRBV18 CASSPARYEQYF TGTGCCAGCTCACCCGCTAGATACGAGCAGTACTTC
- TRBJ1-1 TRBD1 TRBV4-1 CASSQDGSQGISTEAFF TGCGCCAGCAGCCAAGATGGTTCACAGGGGATAAGCACTGAAGCTTTCTTT
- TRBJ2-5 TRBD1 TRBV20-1 CSASEGAEETQYF TGCAGTGCTAGTGAGGGGGCCGAGGAGACCCAGTACTTC
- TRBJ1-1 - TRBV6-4 CASSEEVYTEAFF TGTGCCAGCAGTGAAGAGGTGTACACTGAAGCTTTCTTT
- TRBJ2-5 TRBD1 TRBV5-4 CVSHRGQVKETQYF TGTGTCAGTCACAGGGGGCAGGTCAAAGAGACCCAGTACTTC
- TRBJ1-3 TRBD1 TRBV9 CASSVVEGARTGNTIYF TGTGCCAGCAGCGTAGTGGAGGGGGCCAGGACTGGAAACACCATATATTTT